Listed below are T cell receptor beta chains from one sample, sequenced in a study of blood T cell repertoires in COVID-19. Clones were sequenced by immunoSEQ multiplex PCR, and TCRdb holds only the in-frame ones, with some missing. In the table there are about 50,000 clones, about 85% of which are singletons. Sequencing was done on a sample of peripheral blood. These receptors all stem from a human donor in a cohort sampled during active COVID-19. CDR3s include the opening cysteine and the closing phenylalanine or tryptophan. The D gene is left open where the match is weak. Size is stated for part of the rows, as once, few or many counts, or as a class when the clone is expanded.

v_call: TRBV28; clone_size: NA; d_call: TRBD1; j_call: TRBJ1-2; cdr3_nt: TGTGCCAGCCGGGACAGCTCCAACTATGGCTACACCTTC; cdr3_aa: CASRDSSNYGYTF
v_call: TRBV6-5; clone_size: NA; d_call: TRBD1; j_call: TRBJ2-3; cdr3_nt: TGTGCCAGCAGACGGACAGGGGTGGCAGATACGCAGTATTTT; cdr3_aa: CASRRTGVADTQYF
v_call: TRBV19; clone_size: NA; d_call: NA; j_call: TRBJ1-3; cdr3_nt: TGTGCCAGTACCACCCGGGCGATCGGGGGTATTTCTGGAAACACCATATATTTT; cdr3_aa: CASTTRAIGGISGNTIYF
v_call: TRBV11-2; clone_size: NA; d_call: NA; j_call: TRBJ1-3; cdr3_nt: TGTGCCAGCAGCTTTCCCGACAGAATCTCTGGAAACACCATATATTTT; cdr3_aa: CASSFPDRISGNTIYF
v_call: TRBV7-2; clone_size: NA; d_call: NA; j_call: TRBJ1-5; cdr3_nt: TGTGCCAGCAGCTTCGGCAGGGGCAATCAGCCCCAGCATTTT; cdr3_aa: CASSFGRGNQPQHF
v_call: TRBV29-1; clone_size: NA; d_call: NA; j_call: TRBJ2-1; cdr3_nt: TGCAGCGTCCGGGACGACCGCCGGGGGAATGAGCAGTTCTTC; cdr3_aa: CSVRDDRRGNEQFF
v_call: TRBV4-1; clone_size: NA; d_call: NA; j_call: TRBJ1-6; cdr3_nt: TGCGCCAGCAGCGTTACAGGCCCGGATTCACCCCTCCACTTT; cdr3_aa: CASSVTGPDSPLHF
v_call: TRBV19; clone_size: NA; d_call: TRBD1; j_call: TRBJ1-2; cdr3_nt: TGTGCCAGTAGTATTCTCCCGGGACAGTCATATGGCTACACCTTC; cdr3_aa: CASSILPGQSYGYTF
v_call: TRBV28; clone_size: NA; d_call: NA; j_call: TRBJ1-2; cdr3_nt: TGTGCCAGCAGATTGGACAGTCCCTATGGCTACACCTTC; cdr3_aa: CASRLDSPYGYTF
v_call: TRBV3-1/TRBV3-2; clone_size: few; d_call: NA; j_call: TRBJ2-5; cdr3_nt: TGTGCCAGCAGCCAAGGAAAGGGGCAAGAGACCCAGTACTTC; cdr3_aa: CASSQGKGQETQYF
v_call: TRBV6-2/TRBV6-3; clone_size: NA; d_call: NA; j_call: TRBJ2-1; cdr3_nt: TGTGCCAGCAGTAACGGGGAGCAGTTCTTC; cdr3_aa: CASSNGEQFF
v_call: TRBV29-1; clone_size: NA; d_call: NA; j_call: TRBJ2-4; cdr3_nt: TGCAGCGCCATAAAATGGGCGGGAGCCAAAAACATTCAGTACTTC; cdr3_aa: CSAIKWAGAKNIQYF
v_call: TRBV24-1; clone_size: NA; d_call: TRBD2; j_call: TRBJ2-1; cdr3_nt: TGTGCCACCAGTGCCCGGGGGGGCTCATTTGAGCAGTTCTTC; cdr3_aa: CATSARGGSFEQFF
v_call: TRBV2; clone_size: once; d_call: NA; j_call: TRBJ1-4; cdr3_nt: TGTGCCAGCAGTGAATGGCCGAACAGGGCTGGTGAAAAACTGTTTTTT; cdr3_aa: CASSEWPNRAGEKLFF
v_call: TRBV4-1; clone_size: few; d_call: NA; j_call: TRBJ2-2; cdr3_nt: TGCGCCAGCAGCCAAGAGACTAGAGTGGGGCCCGGGGAGCTGTTTTTT; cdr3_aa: CASSQETRVGPGELFF
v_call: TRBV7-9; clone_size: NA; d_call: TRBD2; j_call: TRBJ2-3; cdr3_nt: TGTGCCAGCAGCTTAGTCTCGGCTAGCGGGGGCAATACGCAGTATTTT; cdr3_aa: CASSLVSASGGNTQYF
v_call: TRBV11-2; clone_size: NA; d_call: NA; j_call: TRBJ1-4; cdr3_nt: TGTGCCAGCAGCTTAGATGCGCGGGGAGGGAGGGAAAAACTGTTTTTT; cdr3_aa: CASSLDARGGREKLFF
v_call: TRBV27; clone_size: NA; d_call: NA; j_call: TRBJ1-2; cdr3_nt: TGTGCCAGCAGTACCCGAGGGGGAGCCTATGGCTACACCTTC; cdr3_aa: CASSTRGGAYGYTF
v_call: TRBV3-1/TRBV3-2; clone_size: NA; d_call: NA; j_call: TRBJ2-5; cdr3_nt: TGTGCCAGCAGCCGGGTTCAGGGGGGAGAGGAGACCCAGTACTTC; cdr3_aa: CASSRVQGGEETQYF
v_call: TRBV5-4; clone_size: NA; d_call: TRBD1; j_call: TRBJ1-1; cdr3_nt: TGTGCCAGCAGTTCTAGTAGGGGGCAGGTTAAGACTGAAGCTTTCTTT; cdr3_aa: CASSSSRGQVKTEAFF
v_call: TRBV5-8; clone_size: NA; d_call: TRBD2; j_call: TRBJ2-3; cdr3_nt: TGTGCCAGCAGCTTGGGTAGCGGGAGGCCCGGAGATACGCAGTATTTT; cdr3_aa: CASSLGSGRPGDTQYF
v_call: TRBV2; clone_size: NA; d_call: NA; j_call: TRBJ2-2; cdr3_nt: TGTGCCAGCAGTGAGAGAGTTTCTACCGGGGAGCTGTTTTTT; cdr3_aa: CASSERVSTGELFF
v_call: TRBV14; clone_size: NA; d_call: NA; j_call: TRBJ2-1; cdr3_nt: TGTGCCGCCGAAAGAGTTAACAATGAGCAGTTCTTC; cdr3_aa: CAAERVNNEQFF
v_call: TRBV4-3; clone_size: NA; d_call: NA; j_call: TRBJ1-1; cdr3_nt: TGCGCCAGCAGCCAAGGAGGAGGGTGGGCAGGGACGAACACTGAAGCTTTCTTT; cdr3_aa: CASSQGGGWAGTNTEAFF
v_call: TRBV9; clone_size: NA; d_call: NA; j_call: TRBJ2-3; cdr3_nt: TGTGCCAGCAGCGTAGACCAGAGCACAGATACGCAGTATTTT; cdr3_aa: CASSVDQSTDTQYF
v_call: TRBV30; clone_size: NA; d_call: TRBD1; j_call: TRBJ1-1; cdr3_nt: TGTGCCTGGAGCCCCTACAGGGGATCCACTGAAGCTTTCTTT; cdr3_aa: CAWSPYRGSTEAFF
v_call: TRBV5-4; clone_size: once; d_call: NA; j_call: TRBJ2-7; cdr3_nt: TGTGCCAGCAGCCAAGTTGATAACAGCGAGCAGTACTTC; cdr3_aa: CASSQVDNSEQYF
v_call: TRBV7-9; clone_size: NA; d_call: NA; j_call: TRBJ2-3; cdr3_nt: TGTGCCAGCAGCTTATACGGCGGCAGCACAGATACGCAGTATTTT; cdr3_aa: CASSLYGGSTDTQYF
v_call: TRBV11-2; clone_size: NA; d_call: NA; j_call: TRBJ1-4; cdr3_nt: TGTGCCAGCAGCTTTCAGGGAATTAATGAAAAACTGTTTTTT; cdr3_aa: CASSFQGINEKLFF
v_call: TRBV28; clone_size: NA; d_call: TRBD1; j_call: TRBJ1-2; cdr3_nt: TGTGCCAGCAGTTCCGGACAGGGGGCGCGGGAAGGCTACACCTTC; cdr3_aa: CASSSGQGAREGYTF
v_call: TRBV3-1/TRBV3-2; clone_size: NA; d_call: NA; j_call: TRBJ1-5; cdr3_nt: TGTGCCAGCAGCCAAGGGACAGGCAATCAGCCCCAGCATTTT; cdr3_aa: CASSQGTGNQPQHF
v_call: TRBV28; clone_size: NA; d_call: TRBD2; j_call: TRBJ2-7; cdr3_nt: TGTGCCAGCAGTTTATGGGGACTAGCGGGAGGCACCTACGAGCAGTACTTC; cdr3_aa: CASSLWGLAGGTYEQYF
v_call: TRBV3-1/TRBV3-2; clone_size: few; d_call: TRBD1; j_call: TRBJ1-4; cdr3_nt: TGTGCCAGCAGCCAAGATCGGCGGTGGGACAGGGAAAATTGGGCAACTAATGAAAAACTGTTTTTT; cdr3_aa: CASSQDRRWDRENWATNEKLFF
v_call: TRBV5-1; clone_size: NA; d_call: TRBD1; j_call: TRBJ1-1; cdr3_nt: TGCGCCAGCAGCTTACAGGGGACCACTGAAGCTTTCTTT; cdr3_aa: CASSLQGTTEAFF
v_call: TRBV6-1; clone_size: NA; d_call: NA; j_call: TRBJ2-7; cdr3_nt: TGTGCCAGCAGTGAAAGAGGGTTGTCCTACGAGCAGTACTTC; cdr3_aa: CASSERGLSYEQYF
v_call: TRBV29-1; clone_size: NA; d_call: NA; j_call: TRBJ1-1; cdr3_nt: TGCAGCGTTGATGGAGGTTATGGCGCTGAAGCTTTCTTT; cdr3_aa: CSVDGGYGAEAFF
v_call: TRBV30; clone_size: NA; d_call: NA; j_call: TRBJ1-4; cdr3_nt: TGTGCCTGGAGTGGGGGGGAATATGAAAAACTGTTTTTT; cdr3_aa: CAWSGGEYEKLFF